The T cell receptor beta chain described here comes from a study of radiotherapy plus CTLA-4 blockade in lung cancer. Study-level findings and limits: Blood saw expansion of tumor-derived TCR clones after radiotherapy plus ipilimumab. Response, reportedly, was best predicted by interferon-beta along with early blood T cell clone dynamics.

Using immunoSEQ multiplex PCR, the repertoire was profiled, and TCRdb retains in-frame clones only, with some absent. The sample records over 60,000 clones, around nine tenths being singletons. On this clone itself: The antigen remains unidentified.

The CDR3 totals 13 residues. From germline, CDR1 is SGHRS and CDR2 YFSETQ. V lost 4 bases to trimming and J lost 4 bases, with 11 bases between them. The clonotype originates from a human donor with non-small cell lung cancer who had stable disease on radiotherapy plus ipilimumab. V and J are TRBV5-1 and TRBJ1-1; weak D call: TRBD1 (5 bases). Sequencing was performed on peripheral blood, taken from a patient treated with radiotherapy plus ipilimumab. CDR3 sequence (DNA): TGCGCCAGCAGCAACCCAGGGCGCACTGAAGCTTTCTTT. This encodes CASSNPGRTEAFF. Supplemented by reference TRBV5-1 and TRBJ1-1, the full variable domain reads KAGVTQTPRYLIKTRGQQVTLSCSPISGHRSVSWYQQTPGQGLQFLFEYFSETQRNKGNFPGRFSGRQFSNSRSEMNVSTLELGDSALYLCASSNPGRTEAFFGQGTRLTVV.